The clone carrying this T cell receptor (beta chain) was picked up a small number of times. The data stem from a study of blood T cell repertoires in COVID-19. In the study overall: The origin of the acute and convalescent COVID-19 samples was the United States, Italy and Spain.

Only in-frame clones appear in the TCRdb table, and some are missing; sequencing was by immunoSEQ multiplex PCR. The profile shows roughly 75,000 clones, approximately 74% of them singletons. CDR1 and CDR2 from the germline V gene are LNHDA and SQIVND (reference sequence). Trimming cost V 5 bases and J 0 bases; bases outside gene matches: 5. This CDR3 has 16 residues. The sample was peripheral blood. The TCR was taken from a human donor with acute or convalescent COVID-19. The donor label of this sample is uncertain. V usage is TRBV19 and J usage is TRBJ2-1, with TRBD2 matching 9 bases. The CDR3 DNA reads TGTGCCAGTAGTCCCCAGGGACTAGCCTCCTACAATGAGCAGTTCTTC. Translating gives CASSPQGLASYNEQFF. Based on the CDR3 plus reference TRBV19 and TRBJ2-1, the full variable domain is DGGITQSPKYLFRKEGQNVTLSCEQNLNHDAMYWYRQDPGQGLRLIYYSQIVNDFQKGDIAEGYSVSREKKESFPLTVTSAQKNPTAFYLCASSPQGLASYNEQFFGPGTRLTVL.